Reported below is one T cell receptor beta chain. Its antigen remains unidentified. The data were produced by immunoSEQ multiplex PCR, yet TCRdb's version contains in-frame clones alone and is incomplete. Of about 40,000 clones in the sample, 80% to 90% were seen once. This sample is drawn from a study of T cell responses to AZD1222 COVID-19 vaccine. The study's findings and limits: Spike-wide coverage was observed for vaccine-associated CD4 TCRs, with dominant responses at 160-218 and 743-854. Donors in the cohort were predominantly white British and more often female, and clonal diversity was possibly underestimated. Nearly half of spike-specific TCRs reportedly go after variant regions that carry no mutations.

This TCR came from an adult who received the MenACWY meningococcal vaccine as a control. Specimen: peripheral blood, collected 28 days after the second dose of the MenACWY control vaccine.

The DNA for the CDR3 is TGTGCCAGCTCACCACTGCTGGGGACGGGCACTGAAGCTTTCTTT. This encodes CASSPLLGTGTEAFF. The V call is TRBV18, the J call TRBJ1-1; TRBD1 is a possible D gene (5 bases). The CDR3 covers 15 residues. Per the germline V gene, CDR1 is KGHSH and CDR2 is LQKENI. The V end was cut by 1 base, the J end by 4 bases, with 13 bases between.